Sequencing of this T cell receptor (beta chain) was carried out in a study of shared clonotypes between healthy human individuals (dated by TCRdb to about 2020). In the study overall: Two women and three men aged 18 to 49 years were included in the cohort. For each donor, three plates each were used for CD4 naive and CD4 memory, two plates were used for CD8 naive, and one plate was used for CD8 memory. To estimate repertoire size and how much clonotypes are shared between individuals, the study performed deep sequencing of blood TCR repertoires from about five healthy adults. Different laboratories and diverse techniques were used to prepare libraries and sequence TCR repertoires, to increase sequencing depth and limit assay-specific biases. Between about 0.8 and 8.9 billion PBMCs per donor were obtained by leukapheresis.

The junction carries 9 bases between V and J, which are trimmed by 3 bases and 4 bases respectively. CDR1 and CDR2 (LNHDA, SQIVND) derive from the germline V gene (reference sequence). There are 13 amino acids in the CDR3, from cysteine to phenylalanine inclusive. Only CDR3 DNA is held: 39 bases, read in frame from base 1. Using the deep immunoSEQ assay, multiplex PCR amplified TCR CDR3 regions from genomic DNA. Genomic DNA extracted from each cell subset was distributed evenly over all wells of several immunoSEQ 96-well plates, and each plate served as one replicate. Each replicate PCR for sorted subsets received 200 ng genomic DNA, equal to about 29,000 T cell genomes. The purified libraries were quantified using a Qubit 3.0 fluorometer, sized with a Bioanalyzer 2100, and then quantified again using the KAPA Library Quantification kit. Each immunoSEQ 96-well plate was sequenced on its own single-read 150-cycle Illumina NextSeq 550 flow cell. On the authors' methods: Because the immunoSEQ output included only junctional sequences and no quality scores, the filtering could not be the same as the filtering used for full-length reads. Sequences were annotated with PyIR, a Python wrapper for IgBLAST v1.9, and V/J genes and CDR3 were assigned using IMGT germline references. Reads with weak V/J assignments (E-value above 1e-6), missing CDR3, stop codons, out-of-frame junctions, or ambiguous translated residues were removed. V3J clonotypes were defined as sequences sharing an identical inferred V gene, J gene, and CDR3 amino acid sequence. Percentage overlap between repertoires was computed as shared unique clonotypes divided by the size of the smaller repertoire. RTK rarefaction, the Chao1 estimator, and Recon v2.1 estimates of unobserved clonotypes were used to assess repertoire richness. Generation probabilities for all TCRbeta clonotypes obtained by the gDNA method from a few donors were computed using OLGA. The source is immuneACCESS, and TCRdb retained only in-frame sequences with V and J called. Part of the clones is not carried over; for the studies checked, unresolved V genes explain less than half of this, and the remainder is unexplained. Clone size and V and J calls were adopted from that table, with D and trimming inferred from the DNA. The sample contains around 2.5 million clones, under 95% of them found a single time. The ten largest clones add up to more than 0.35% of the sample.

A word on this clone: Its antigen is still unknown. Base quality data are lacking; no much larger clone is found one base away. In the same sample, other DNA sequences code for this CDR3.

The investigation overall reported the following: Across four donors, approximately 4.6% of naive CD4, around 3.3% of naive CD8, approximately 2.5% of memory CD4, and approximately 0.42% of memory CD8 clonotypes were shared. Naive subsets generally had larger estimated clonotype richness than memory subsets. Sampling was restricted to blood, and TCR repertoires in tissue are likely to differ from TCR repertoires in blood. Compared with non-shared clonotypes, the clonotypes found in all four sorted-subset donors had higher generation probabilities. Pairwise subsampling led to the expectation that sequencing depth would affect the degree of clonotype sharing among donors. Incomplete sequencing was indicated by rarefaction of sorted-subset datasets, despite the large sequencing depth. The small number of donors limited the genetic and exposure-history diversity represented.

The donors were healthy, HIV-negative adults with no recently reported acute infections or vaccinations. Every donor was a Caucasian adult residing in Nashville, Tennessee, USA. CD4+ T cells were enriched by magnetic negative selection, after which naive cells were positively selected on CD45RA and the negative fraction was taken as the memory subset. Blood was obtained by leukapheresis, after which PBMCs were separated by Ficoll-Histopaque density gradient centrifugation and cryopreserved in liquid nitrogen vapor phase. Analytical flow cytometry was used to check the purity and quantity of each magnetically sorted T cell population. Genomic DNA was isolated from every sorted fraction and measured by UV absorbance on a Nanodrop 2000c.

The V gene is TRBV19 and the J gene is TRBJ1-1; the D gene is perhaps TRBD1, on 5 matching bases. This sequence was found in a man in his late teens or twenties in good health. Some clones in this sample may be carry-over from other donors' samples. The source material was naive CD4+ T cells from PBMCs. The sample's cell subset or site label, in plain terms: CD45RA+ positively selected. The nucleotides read TGTGCCAGTAGTATCCAGGGTGGCACTGAAGCTTTCTTT. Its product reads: CASSIQGGTEAFF. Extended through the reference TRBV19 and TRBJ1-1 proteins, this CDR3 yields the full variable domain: DGGITQSPKYLFRKEGQNVTLSCEQNLNHDAMYWYRQDPGQGLRLIYYSQIVNDFQKGDIAEGYSVSREKKESFPLTVTSAQKNPTAFYLCASSIQGGTEAFFGQGTRLTVV.